This T cell receptor beta chain was obtained from a study of blood T cells in healthy people across ages. For the second PCR, which ran for about 6 to 11 cycles, a sample-barcoded 5' primer and a J-beta primer mix were used. A single record per CDR3 protein comes from TCRdb applying MiXCR to the 5' RACE reads. The data contain 600,000 to 850,000 distinct CDR3 sequences, approximately 43% of them singletons. CDR3 length equals 15 residues. Germline-derived CDR1 and CDR2 are MNHNS and SASEGT. The genes are TRBV6-1 and TRBJ2-1, with 7 bases matching TRBD2. The J call is uncertain, as TRBJ2-7 better fits the DNA end. This TCR derives from a woman aged 60-75 years in good health. Sequencing was done on a sample of blood. CDR3 bases: TGTGCCACCGCATCAAAGATGGGGCGGGGGTACGAGCAGTACTTC. Protein product: CATASKMGRGYEQYF.